The subject of this entry is one TCR beta chain. Its target is not known. This entry comes from a study of T cell responses to AZD1222 COVID-19 vaccine. Here immunoSEQ multiplex PCR was the method, and the copy in TCRdb shows in-frame clones only, minus some. The sample shows tens of thousands of clones, about 85% of them seen only once. Study results and limitations: At 160-218 and 743-854, vaccine-associated CD4 TCRs were dominant, and they spanned spike. The study sampled repertoires only after the peak T cell response. Donors were largely white British and mainly female; clonal diversity was possibly underestimated.

Deletions cut 3 bases from V and 3 bases from J, with 13 bases between. The CDR3 sequence is 14 residues long. Per the germline V gene, CDR1 is SGHDT and CDR2 is YYEEEE. The sequences come from peripheral blood, collected on day 0 of AZD1222 vaccination. This chain connects TRBV5-6 to TRBJ2-7; the D call may be TRBD1 or TRBD2 (5 bases each). This clonotype was sampled from an adult in good health. CDR3 in DNA: TGTGCCAGCAGCTCTTTCGGTGGGGGCTACGAGCAGTACTTC. It codes for CASSSFGGGYEQYF.